This record looks at one T cell receptor beta chain sequence and its context. No antigen is known for it. Trimming cost V 5 bases and J 3 bases, with 16 bases left between them. This CDR3 has 15 amino acids. Germline V CDR1 and CDR2: MDHEN, SYDVKM. TCRdb keeps only in-frame clones here, not all; method: immunoSEQ multiplex PCR. The data contain approximately 280,000 clones, roughly 90% of them singletons. The sample originates from a study of cytomegalovirus exposure and HLA in healthy donors. The study, taken as a whole, reports: Three chains tied to CMV proved CMV antigen-specific in vitro. With high specificity and sensitivity, the classifier reportedly diagnosed cytomegalovirus status. Among TCR beta chains, those listed as cytomegalovirus-associated numbered under 200.

The sample was PBMCs. This sequence was found in a woman aged 18 to 35 in good health and CMV-seronegative. V is TRBV28 and J is TRBJ1-2; a weak D match, TRBD1 (6 bases). The CDR3 reads CASSITRGAYYGYTF. CDR3 bases: TGTGCCAGCAGTATAACACGGGGGGCCTACTATGGCTACACCTTC.